The following is a T cell receptor (beta chain) sequence with its context. Its antigen remains unknown. Germline V gene lookup returns CDR1 SQVTM and CDR2 ANQGSEA. Deletions cut 3 bases from V and 0 bases from J, with 9 bases between. The CDR3 runs 13 residues. The data were obtained in a study of CD8 T cells in ankylosing spondylitis. In making TCR beta libraries, quantitative 5'-RACE with molecular barcodes was used. TCRdb itself ran the 5' RACE reads through MiXCR, one entry per CDR3 protein. The sample holds some 240,000 distinct CDR3 sequences, 15% to 20% seen once. Overall study findings and caveats: Ankylosing spondylitis blood seemed to carry a telltale TCR beta motif made of several highly homologous variants. The disease-linked clones had a CD8+ phenotype and low blood frequencies. A subset of motif variants has previously been described in the synovial fluid and blood of reactive arthritis.

The J gene is TRBJ2-7, the V gene TRBV29-1; perhaps TRBD1 as D (5 bases). This clonotype originated in a male donor with ankylosing spondylitis or in good health (not recorded which). Sequenced sample: blood, either unsorted or a sorted T cell fraction (not recorded which). CDR3 amino acids: CSVDLGLSYEQYF. CDR3 nucleotide sequence: TGCAGCGTTGATCTGGGGCTCTCCTACGAGCAGTACTTC.